The 27 T cell receptor beta chains below were found in one sample sequenced in a study of blood T cell repertoires in COVID-19. Some clones are missing from TCRdb's copy, which holds only in-frame ones; the method was immunoSEQ multiplex PCR. The table has roughly 380,000 clones, around 87% seen once; the top ten hold 1.3%. Sequenced input: PBMCs or T cells enriched from blood (not recorded which). These receptors were taken from a man aged 30-40 years who had recovered from COVID-19.

The V call is TRBV6-2 or TRBV6-3, the J call TRBJ2-7; D is uncertain. Germline CDR1 reads MNHEY; CDR2 reads SVGEGT. This CDR3 spans 15 amino acids. Trimming shortened V by 0 bases and J by 6 bases, and 15 bases separated the two germline ends. CDR3 in amino acids: CASSYSAGTSREQYF. The CDR3 coding sequence is TGTGCCAGCAGTTACTCGGCAGGAACCTCACGCGAGCAGTACTTC.

The rearrangement uses TRBV12-5 and TRBJ2-1; 7 bases align to TRBD1. V lost 5 bases and J lost 8; bases outside the gene matches: 12. Per the germline V gene, CDR1 is LGHNT and CDR2 is FRNRAP. The CDR3 extends over 15 amino acids. CDR3 DNA: TGTGCTAGTGGTCCCCCGGTAGGGGGCTTTCATGAGCAGTTCTTC. Its protein is CASGPPVGGFHEQFF.

This sequence joins TRBV5-1 and TRBJ2-7; TRBD2 might be the D (7 bases). V lost 6 bases, J lost 6 bases, and 19 bases lay in between. This CDR3 region has 14 residues. The germline gives CDR1 SGHRS, CDR2 YFSETQ. The CDR3 is CASTRDTRGAEQYF. The CDR3 DNA follows: TGCGCCAGCACTCGGGACACTCGGGGGGCCGAGCAGTACTTC.

The CDR3, as DNA: TGTGCCAGTCGGGGGATCTACAATGAGCAGTTCTTC. It codes for CASRGIYNEQFF. The chain is built from TRBV19 and TRBJ2-1, with D possibly being TRBD2 (6 bases). V was cut by 8 bases and J by 3 bases, with 8 bases left in between. This CDR3 is built from 12 residues. Per germline, CDR1 LNHDA and CDR2 SQIVND (reference sequence).

The chain combines TRBV10-3 with TRBJ1-1, with D maybe TRBD1 (5 bases). Germline-derived CDR1 and CDR2 are ENHRY and SYGVKD. Between the trimmed V and J ends, which lost 8 bases and 0 bases, there was a span of 10 bases. CDR3 length equals 13 residues. The CDR3 is CAIQTGMNTEAFF. Here the CDR3 DNA reads TGTGCCATCCAAACAGGCATGAACACTGAAGCTTTCTTT.

The CDR3 sequence: CASSTQGPGEKLFF. CDR3 coding DNA: TGCGCCAGCAGTACACAGGGCCCGGGGGAAAAACTGTTTTTT. The chain recombines TRBV5-1 with TRBJ1-4, with a tentative D call TRBD1 (6 bases). In germline, CDR1 is SGHRS, CDR2 YFSETQ. V dropped 5 bases and J dropped 8 bases, with 16 bases sitting between them. There are 14 residues in the CDR3.

To note about this clone: At one of its ends the junction is not consistent with the germline gene, which may arise from a read error. The chain joins TRBV7-9 to TRBJ2-1, with 10 bases fitting TRBD2. The CDR3 loop spans 15 amino acids. Germline V CDR1 and CDR2: SEHNR, FQNEAQ (reference sequence). CDR3 protein: CASSLAGASYNEQFF. For the CDR3, the DNA is TGTGCCAGCAGCCTAGCGGGGGCCTCCTACAATGAGCAGTTCTTC.

The DNA for the CDR3 is TGTGCCAGCAGCTTAGCGGGGACAGCCTCTGGAAACACCATATATTTT. This sequence encodes CASSLAGTASGNTIYF. V is TRBV7-2 and J is TRBJ1-3; 7 positions agree with TRBD1. V lost 0 bases, J lost 0 bases, and 2 bases stayed unmatched. Germline CDR1 SGHTA, CDR2 FQGNSA. The CDR3 consists of 16 residues.

This chain joins TRBV28 and TRBJ1-5, with TRBD1 matching over 8 bases. This CDR3 spans 14 amino acids. The V gene end was trimmed by 8 bases and the J gene end by 9 bases; junction bases not matched to a gene: 12. Germline assignment: CDR1 MDHEN and CDR2 SYDVKM. CDR3 nucleotides: TGTGCCAGCCGAGACAGGGGCTCTGGTCGGCCCCAGCATTTT. Its translation: CASRDRGSGRPQHF.

This chain connects TRBV19 to TRBJ2-1; 9 positions agree with TRBD1. This CDR3 comprises 15 residues. The V gene end was trimmed by 2 bases and the J gene end by 8 bases; junction bases not matched to a gene: 7. CDR1 and CDR2 (germline): LNHDA, SQIVND (reference sequence). The CDR3 DNA follows: TGTGCCAGTAGTATAATGGGGAGACAGGGGGATGAGCAGTTCTTC. Translated: CASSIMGRQGDEQFF.

This clone occurred once. The J gene is TRBJ1-2, the V gene TRBV5-1; tentatively, D is TRBD1 (6 bases). This CDR3 region has 13 residues. Trimming pared 0 bases from V and 3 bases from J, leaving 6 bases between. Germline-derived CDR1 and CDR2 are SGHRS and YFSETQ. The CDR3 sequence is CASSLEGDYGYTF. Here the CDR3 DNA reads TGCGCCAGCAGCTTGGAGGGGGACTATGGCTACACCTTC.

The rearrangement joins TRBV10-3 to TRBJ2-1; 7 bases match TRBD1. The germline V gene has CDR1 ENHRY and CDR2 SYGVKD. V dropped 7 bases and J dropped 7; count of bases not matched to a gene: 7. This CDR3 has 13 amino acids. CDR3 bases: TGTGCCATCACGTCGGACAGGACGAATGAGCAGTTCTTC. This sequence encodes CAITSDRTNEQFF.

A note on this clone: Other DNA sequences in this specimen translate into the identical CDR3. The chain uses TRBV5-1 and TRBJ1-1; tentative D call: TRBD1 (5 bases). The V end was cut by 4 bases, the J end by 2 bases, with 12 bases between. The CDR3 runs to 14 residues. Per the germline V gene, CDR1 is SGHRS and CDR2 is YFSETQ. The CDR3 loop reads CASSLQTGNTEAFF. CDR3 nucleotide sequence: TGCGCCAGCAGCCTGCAAACAGGTAACACTGAAGCTTTCTTT.

The chain links TRBV6-6 to TRBJ2-7; 9 bases match TRBD2. Trimming removed 6 bases from V and 4 bases from J; junction bases left unmatched: 13. The CDR3 has 16 residues. The germline CDR1 and CDR2 sequences are MNHNY and SVGAGI (reference sequence). CDR3 sequence (DNA): TGTGCCAGCAGGCCCCCTACAGCGGGGGGTGGGTACGAGCAGTACTTC. Translation: CASRPPTAGGGYEQYF.

This clone was seen only once. The junction and the germline gene differ at one end; a read error may be behind it. CDR3 coding DNA: TGTGCCAGTAATAACCGGGACAGGGGTGGGTCACCCCTCCATTTT. Its protein product is CASNNRDRGGSPLHF. The rearrangement joins TRBV19 to TRBJ1-6, with 10 bases aligning to TRBD1. Germline V gene lookup returns CDR1 LNHDA and CDR2 SQIVND (reference sequence). The CDR3 extends over 15 amino acids. Full variable domain (outside the CDR3, taken from reference TRBV19 and TRBJ1-6): DGGITQSPKYLFRKEGQNVTLSCEQNLNHDAMYWYRQDPGQGLRLIYYSQIVNDFQKGDIAEGYSVSREKKESFPLTVTSAQKNPTAFYLCASNNRDRGGSPLHFGNGTRLTVT.

At least ten counts were recorded for this clone. This rearrangement joins TRBV15 to TRBJ1-6, with D possibly TRBD1 on 5 matching bases. Germline CDR1 is LNHNV and CDR2 is YYDKDF (reference sequence). The CDR3 runs 16 residues. Deletions cut 2 bases from V and 9 bases from J, with 17 bases between. CDR3 bases: TGTGCCACCAGCAGACCCACCCCAGGGAGGCGTTCACCCCTCCACTTT. Translating gives CATSRPTPGRRSPLHF.

The chain joins TRBV9 to TRBJ2-3; 8 nucleotides line up with TRBD2. V shed 2 bases, J shed 5 bases, and the junction held 1 base outside the gene matches. The CDR3 loop spans 13 amino acids. Germline loops: CDR1 SGDLS, CDR2 YYNGEE. This CDR3 is CASSVTSVDTQYF. For the CDR3, the DNA is TGTGCCAGCAGCGTGACTAGCGTAGATACGCAGTATTTT.

The rearrangement joins TRBV12-3 or TRBV12-4 to TRBJ1-1; 9 bases match TRBD1. This CDR3 is built from 13 residues. J gave up 13 bases and V 3 bases, and 9 bases lay outside the gene matches. Here the CDR3 reads CASSFLDRGIGFF. Written as DNA, the CDR3 is TGTGCCAGCAGTTTTCTGGACAGGGGTATCGGTTTCTTT.

About this clone: Different DNA sequences within this sample yield the same CDR3. This chain uses TRBV30 with TRBJ1-2; the match to TRBD1 covers 8 bases. Germline CDR1 reads GTSNPN; CDR2 reads SVGIG (reference sequence). The V and J ends lost 1 base and 6 bases, in that order; junction bases with no gene match: 4. The CDR3 runs to 13 residues. CDR3 region: CAWSAGQGDGYTF. The DNA of the CDR3 is TGTGCCTGGAGTGCTGGACAGGGTGATGGCTACACCTTC.

The chain combines TRBV5-1 with TRBJ1-4; no clear D. CDR1 and CDR2 from the germline V gene are SGHRS and YFSETQ. The CDR3 runs to 15 residues. V was pared by 4 bases and J by 7 bases, with 17 bases between. In DNA, the CDR3 is TGCGCCAGCAGCCTCGACTTTATGGATGGTGAAAAACTGTTTTTT. This encodes CASSLDFMDGEKLFF.

This sequence joins TRBV19 and TRBJ2-7, with D possibly TRBD1 on 6 matching bases. V was shortened by 6 bases and J by 2 bases, with 17 bases between the two germline ends. The CDR3 runs to 15 residues. Germline CDR1 is LNHDA and CDR2 is SQIVND (reference sequence). The CDR3, as DNA: TGTGCCAGTAGCCAAACAGGGTTCAATACCTACGAGCAGTACTTC. Translation gives CASSQTGFNTYEQYF.

The chain uses TRBV4-2 and TRBJ2-5; D is perhaps TRBD1 (7 bases). Germline CDR1 and CDR2: LGHNA and YNFKEQ. This CDR3 contains 13 residues. Trimming removed 11 bases from V and 1 base from J, with 14 bases in between. CDR3 region: CASGGDSQETQYF. The CDR3 nucleotides read TGTGCCTCTGGCGGGGACAGCCAAGAGACCCAGTACTTC.

This chain links TRBV27 with TRBJ1-4, with D uncertain. The CDR3 extends over 16 amino acids. Trimming cost V 5 bases and J 0 bases, with 13 bases left between them. Germline V lookup: CDR1 MNHEY, CDR2 SMNVEV (reference sequence). CDR3 loop: CASSPNSFATNEKLFF. The DNA for the CDR3 is TGTGCCAGCAGTCCTAATAGTTTCGCAACTAATGAAAAACTGTTTTTT.

The rearrangement links TRBV10-1 to TRBJ2-2; D possibly corresponds to TRBD2 (7 bases). V gave up 3 bases and J gave up 3 bases, with 8 bases separating them. Germline V gives CDR1 WNHNN, CDR2 SYGVQD (reference sequence). The CDR3 is 14 residues long. CDR3 nucleotide sequence: TGCGCCAGCAGTGAAGGGGGGGACACCGGGGAGCTGTTTTTT. Protein sequence: CASSEGGDTGELFF.

CDR3: CASSLGAGSTEAFF. The CDR3 nucleotides read TGTGCCAGCAGCTTAGGGGCGGGGAGTACTGAAGCTTTCTTT. This chain joins TRBV11-3 and TRBJ1-1; no clear D gene. CDR1 is SGHNT, CDR2 YENEEA, per germline. V gave up 1 base and J gave up 5 bases, with 11 bases separating them. There are 14 residues in the CDR3. The full variable domain, in which reference TRBV11-3 and TRBJ1-1 provide the parts outside the CDR3, is EAGVVQSPRYKIIEKKQPVAFWCNPISGHNTLYWYLQNLGQGPELLIRYENEEAVDDSQLPKDRFSAERLKGVDSTLKIQPAELGDSAVYLCASSLGAGSTEAFFGQGTRLTVV.

V gene TRBV4-3 combines with J gene TRBJ1-1, with unresolved D. Germline CDR1 and CDR2: LGHNA and YSLEER. The CDR3 consists of 14 residues. V lost 0 bases and J lost 8, with 13 bases in between. The chain's CDR3 is CASSQDRGYGEAFF. DNA of the CDR3: TGCGCCAGCAGCCAAGATCGGGGTTACGGAGAAGCTTTCTTT.

The CDR3 DNA reads TGTGCCAGCTCACACACCCGGCAGGGGGAGAGGCTGGGCACTGAAGCTTTCTTT. Protein: CASSHTRQGERLGTEAFF. The V and J genes are TRBV18 and TRBJ1-1; TRBD1 aligns across 7 bases. This CDR3 is built from 18 residues. Looked up from germline, CDR1 is KGHSH and CDR2 is LQKENI. Trimming cost V 4 bases and J 4 bases; bases outside gene matches: 18.